This T cell receptor beta chain stems from a study of OX40 agonist ivuxolimab in advanced cancers. Overall study: Among those enrolled, mean age was around 60 years (range about 23 to 85) and about 81% were male.

Trimming stripped 8 bases from V and 2 bases from J, with 13 bases between. The CDR3 is made up of 13 amino acids. The germline CDR1 and CDR2 sequences are SGHTA and FQGNSA. Study results and caveats: The study found that CD8+ T cells averaged more expanded clones than CD4+.

Clones were read by immunoSEQ multiplex PCR, and TCRdb kept only the in-frame ones, dropping some. The table records 70,000 to 95,000 clones, almost 90% of them present only once. Patients who had autoimmune disease history or got systemic immunosuppression were left out. A note on this clone: Its cognate antigen is unknown.

The receptor comes from an adult with an advanced solid tumor such as melanoma, head and neck, liver or kidney cancer. The material sequenced was CD4+ or CD8+ T cells sorted from blood, taken in a trial of the OX40 agonist ivuxolimab. The chain carries TRBV7-2 and TRBJ2-7; D gene uncertain. The CDR3, as DNA: TGTGCCAGCGGGGTCCAAGCCACCTACGAGCAGTACTTC. Protein: CASGVQATYEQYF.